This TCR beta chain was documented in a study of read filtering for tumor transcriptome and immune sequencing. Bone marrow was sampled from every patient at the time of active disease. Molecular barcoded adaptors covering alpha/delta and beta/gamma chains were used on around 370 ng RNA. MiXCR, run by TCRdb on the reads, gives a single entry per CDR3 protein. The sample carries roughly 38,000 distinct CDR3 sequences, 13% recorded once. Looked up from germline, CDR1 is SQVTM and CDR2 is ANQGSEA. This CDR3 spans 11 amino acids. V was shortened by 5 bases and J by 6 bases, with 11 bases between the two germline ends. This clonotype was observed a handful of times. A much larger clone lies one base from this, so it may be a read error.

The chain recombines TRBV29-1 with TRBJ2-7; no definite D call. The sequence was collected from a donor over 35 with multiple myeloma. What was sequenced was a population of CD138-negative cells sorted from bone marrow. In DNA form, the CDR3 reads TGCAGCGTTTCGAGCGAGAGCGAGCAGTACTTC. Residues: CSVSSESEQYF.